This TCR beta chain was found in a study of CD8 T cells in ankylosing spondylitis. Study-wide results and limits: About 8 highly homologous variants made up a TCR beta motif, and this motif appeared characteristic of ankylosing spondylitis blood. Certain motif variants had earlier appeared in reactive arthritis synovial fluid and blood.

Preparation of TCR beta libraries was done by quantitative 5'-RACE with molecular barcodes. TCRdb called the 5' RACE reads again in MiXCR, with one record for every CDR3 protein. This table holds about 700,000 distinct CDR3 sequences, roughly 19% found once. This CDR3 region has 16 residues. In germline, CDR1 is DFQATT, CDR2 SNEGSKA (reference sequence). Losses at the gene ends were 5 bases for V and 7 bases for J; bases not matched to a gene: 17. On this clonotype itself: Antigen: not known.

The TCR was taken from a male donor with ankylosing spondylitis. The sample comprised blood, either unsorted or a sorted T cell fraction (not recorded which). The rearrangement links TRBV20-1 to TRBJ2-1, with TRBD2 matching over 7 bases. The CDR3 loop is CSAARVRAGNLNEQFF. CDR3 in DNA: TGCAGTGCTGCTCGGGTTAGAGCGGGAAACCTTAATGAGCAGTTCTTC.